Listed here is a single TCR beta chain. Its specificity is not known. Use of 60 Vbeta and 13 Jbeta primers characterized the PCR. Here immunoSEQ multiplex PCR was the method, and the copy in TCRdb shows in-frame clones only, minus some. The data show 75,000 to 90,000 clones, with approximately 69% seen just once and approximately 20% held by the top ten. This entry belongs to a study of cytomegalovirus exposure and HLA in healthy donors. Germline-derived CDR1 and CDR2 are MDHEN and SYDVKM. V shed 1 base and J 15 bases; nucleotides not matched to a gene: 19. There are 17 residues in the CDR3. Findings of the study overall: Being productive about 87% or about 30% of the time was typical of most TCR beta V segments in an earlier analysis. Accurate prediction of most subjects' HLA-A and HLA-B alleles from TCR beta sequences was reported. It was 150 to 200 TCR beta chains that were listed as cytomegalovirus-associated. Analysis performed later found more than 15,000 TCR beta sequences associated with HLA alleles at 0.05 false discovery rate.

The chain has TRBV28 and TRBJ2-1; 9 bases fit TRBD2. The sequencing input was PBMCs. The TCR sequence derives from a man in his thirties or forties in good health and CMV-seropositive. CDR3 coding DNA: TGTGCCAGCAGTTTATTTCCTGGTGGGCTTGAGGCGGGAGGGATGTTCTTC. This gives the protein CASSLFPGGLEAGGMFF. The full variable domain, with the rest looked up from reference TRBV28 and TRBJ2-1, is DVKVTQSSRYLVKRTGEKVFLECVQDMDHENMFWYRQDPGLGLRLIYFSYDVKMKEKGDIPEGYSVSREKKERFSLILESASTNQTSMYLCASSLFPGGLEAGGMFFGPGTRLTVL.